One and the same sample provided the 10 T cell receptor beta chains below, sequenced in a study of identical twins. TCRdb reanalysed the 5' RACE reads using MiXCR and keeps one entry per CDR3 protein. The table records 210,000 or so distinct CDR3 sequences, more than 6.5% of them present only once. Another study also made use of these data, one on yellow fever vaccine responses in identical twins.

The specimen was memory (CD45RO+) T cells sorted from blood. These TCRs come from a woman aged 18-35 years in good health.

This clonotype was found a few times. The CDR3: CSASGDASYEQYF. DNA for the CDR3: TGCAGTGCTAGCGGGGACGCCTCCTACGAGCAGTACTTC. This sequence joins TRBV20-1 and TRBJ2-7; D tentatively fits TRBD1 or TRBD2 (5 bases each). The CDR3 length is 13 residues. Per the germline V gene, CDR1 is DFQATT and CDR2 is SNEGSKA (reference sequence). Trimming took 3 bases from V and 0 from J, leaving 9 bases between them.

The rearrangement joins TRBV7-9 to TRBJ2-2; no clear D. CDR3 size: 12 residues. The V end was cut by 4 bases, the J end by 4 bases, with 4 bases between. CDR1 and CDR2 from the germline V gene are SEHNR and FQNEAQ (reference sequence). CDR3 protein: CASSSITGELFF. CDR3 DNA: TGTGCCAGCAGCTCGATCACCGGGGAGCTGTTTTTT.

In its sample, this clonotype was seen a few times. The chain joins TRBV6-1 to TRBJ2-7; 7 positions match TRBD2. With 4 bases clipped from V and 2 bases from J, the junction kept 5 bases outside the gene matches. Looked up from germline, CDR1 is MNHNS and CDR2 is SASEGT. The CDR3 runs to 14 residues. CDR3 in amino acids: CASSVFREAYEQYF. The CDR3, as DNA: TGTGCCAGCAGTGTATTCCGGGAGGCCTACGAGCAGTACTTC.

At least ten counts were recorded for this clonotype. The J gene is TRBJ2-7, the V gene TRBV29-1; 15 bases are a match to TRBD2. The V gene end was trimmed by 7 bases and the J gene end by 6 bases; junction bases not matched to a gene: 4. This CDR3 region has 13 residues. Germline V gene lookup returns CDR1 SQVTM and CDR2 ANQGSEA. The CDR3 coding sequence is TGCAGCGCAGGACTAGCGGGAGGGGTCGAGCAGTACTTC. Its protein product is CSAGLAGGVEQYF.

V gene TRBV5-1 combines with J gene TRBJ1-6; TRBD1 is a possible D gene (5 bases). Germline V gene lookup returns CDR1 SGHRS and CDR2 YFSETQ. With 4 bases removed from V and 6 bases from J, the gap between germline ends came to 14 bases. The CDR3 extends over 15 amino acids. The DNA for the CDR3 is TGCGCCAGCAGCCCCAGTAGGGGTGGTAATTCACCCCTCCACTTT. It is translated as CASSPSRGGNSPLHF.

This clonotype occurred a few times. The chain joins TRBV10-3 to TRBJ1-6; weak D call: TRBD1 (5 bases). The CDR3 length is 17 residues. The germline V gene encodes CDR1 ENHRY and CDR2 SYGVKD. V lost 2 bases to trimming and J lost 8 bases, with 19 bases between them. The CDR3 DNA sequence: TGTGCCATCAGTGAGCGACTCGGACCGGGGGATGATTCACCCCTCCACTTT. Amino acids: CAISERLGPGDDSPLHF.

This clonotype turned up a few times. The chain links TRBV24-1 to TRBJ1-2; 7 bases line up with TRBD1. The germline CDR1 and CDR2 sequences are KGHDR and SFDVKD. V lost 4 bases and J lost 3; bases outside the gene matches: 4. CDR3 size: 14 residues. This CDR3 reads CATSETGTDYGYTF. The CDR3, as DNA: TGTGCCACCAGTGAAACCGGGACAGACTATGGCTACACCTTC.

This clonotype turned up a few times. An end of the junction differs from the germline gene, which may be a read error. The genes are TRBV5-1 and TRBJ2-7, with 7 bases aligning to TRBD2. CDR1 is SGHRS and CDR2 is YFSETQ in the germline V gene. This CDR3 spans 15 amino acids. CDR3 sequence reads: CASSLDGTTPTVVDF. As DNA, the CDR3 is TGCGCCAGCAGCTTGGACGGGACTACTCCTACGGTGGTGGACTTC.

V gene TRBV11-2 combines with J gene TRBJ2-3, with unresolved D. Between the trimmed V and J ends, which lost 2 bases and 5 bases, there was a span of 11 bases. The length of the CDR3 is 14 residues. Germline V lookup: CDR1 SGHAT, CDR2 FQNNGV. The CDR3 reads CASSLIPKGDTQYF. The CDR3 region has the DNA TGTGCCAGCAGCTTAATTCCGAAGGGAGATACGCAGTATTTT.

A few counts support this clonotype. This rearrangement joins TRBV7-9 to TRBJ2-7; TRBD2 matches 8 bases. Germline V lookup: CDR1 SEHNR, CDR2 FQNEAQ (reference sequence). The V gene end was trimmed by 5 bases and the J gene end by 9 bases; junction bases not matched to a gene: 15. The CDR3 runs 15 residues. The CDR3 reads CASSPSGGARVVQYF. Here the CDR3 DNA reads TGTGCCAGCAGCCCCTCCGGGGGGGCCCGAGTAGTGCAGTACTTC.